These 26 T cell receptor beta chains came from one sample sequenced in a study of radiation and T cells in renal cell carcinoma. The repertoire was sequenced with immunoSEQ multiplex PCR; TCRdb's copy has only in-frame clones and lacks some. The sample carries around 170,000 clones, around 90% recorded once. Noted time point: blood 4 weeks post-SBRT, at nephrectomy. Treatment given: 15 Gy SBRT to primary tumor, nephrectomy 4 weeks later. The material sequenced was blood, taken from a patient whose treatment included radiotherapy and nephrectomy. The receptors here all came from a woman aged 50 to 60 with renal cell carcinoma.

V is TRBV7-9 and J is TRBJ1-3; D possibly corresponds to TRBD1 (5 bases). Germline CDR1 and CDR2: SEHNR and FQNEAQ (reference sequence). V lost 4 bases and J lost 0, with 16 bases in between. CDR3 length equals 17 residues. The CDR3 protein is CASSSNLRQSSGNTIYF. The CDR3 DNA reads TGTGCCAGCAGCTCTAACCTGAGACAGAGCTCTGGAAACACCATATATTTT.

This clone was detected only once. The chain has TRBV21-1 and TRBJ2-3; the DNA was not compared with TRBD2, the D call given in the table. TRBV21-1 represents a pseudogene. CDR3 size: 14 residues. The CDR3 is CASSKGSSTDTQYF. CDR3 sequence (DNA): TGTGCCAGCAGCAAAGGGAGTAGCACAGATACGCAGTATTTT.

The V and J genes are TRBV25-1 and TRBJ2-1; D is perhaps TRBD2 (6 bases). This CDR3 has 16 residues. V dropped 1 base and J dropped 8 bases, with 18 bases sitting between them. The germline V gene encodes CDR1 MGHDK and CDR2 SYGVNS. The CDR3 region is CASSESGLYPGDEQFF. The CDR3 DNA is TGTGCCAGCAGTGAATCCGGGTTATACCCGGGGGATGAGCAGTTCTTC.

The chain joins TRBV30 to TRBJ2-3, with TRBD1 matching 11 bases. The CDR3 contains 14 residues. Germline V gives CDR1 GTSNPN, CDR2 SVGIG (reference sequence). Germline trimming cut 1 base from V and 5 bases from J; bases unmatched to any gene: 2. In DNA, the CDR3 is TGTGCCTGGAGTGGGACAGGGGGCGTAGATACGCAGTATTTT. Its protein is CAWSGTGGVDTQYF.

This clone was detected a few times. V gene TRBV18 combines with J gene TRBJ2-3; 11 nucleotides agree with TRBD2. This CDR3 region has 15 residues. V lost 1 base to trimming and J lost 3 bases; unmatched junction nucleotides: 0. From germline, CDR1 is KGHSH and CDR2 LQKENI. CDR3 protein: CASSPRTSGTDTQYF. The CDR3 nucleotides are TGTGCCAGCTCACCACGGACTAGCGGGACAGATACGCAGTATTTT. The entire variable domain, with the rest obtained from reference TRBV18 and TRBJ2-3, is as follows: NAGVMQNPRHLVRRRGQEARLRCSPMKGHSHVYWYRQLPEEGLKFMVYLQKENIIDESGMPKERFSAEFPKEGPSILRIQQVVRGDSAAYFCASSPRTSGTDTQYFGPGTRLTVL.

The chain couples TRBV4-1 to TRBJ2-7; 7 bases line up with TRBD1. This CDR3 spans 15 amino acids. The J segment lost 1 base and the V segment lost 4 bases, leaving 7 bases of the junction unmatched. Per the germline V gene, CDR1 is MGHRA and CDR2 is YSYEKL. CDR3 sequence: CASSLRDSQSYEQYF. For the CDR3, the DNA is TGCGCCAGCAGCCTAAGGGACAGCCAATCCTACGAGCAGTACTTC.

This chain uses TRBV5-1 with TRBJ1-4, with TRBD1 as a possible D gene (5 bases). The CDR3 is 16 residues long. The germline V gene encodes CDR1 SGHRS and CDR2 YFSETQ. V was trimmed by 1 base and J by 8 bases, leaving 18 bases between them. CDR3 coding DNA: TGCGCCAGCAGCTTGAGAGGGGAAAGGGTGGGAGAAAAACTGTTTTTT. This codes for CASSLRGERVGEKLFF.

In this sample, this clone turned up once. A junction end diverges from the germline sequence, so it may reflect a read error. The chain is built from TRBV6-5 and TRBJ1-4; tentative D call: TRBD1 (5 bases). The CDR3 is 15 residues long. CDR1 is MNHEY, CDR2 SVGAGI, per germline. The chain's CDR3 is CASSNYDSTTEKLFF. In DNA form, the CDR3 reads TGTGCCAGCAGTAACTACGACAGTACTACTGAAAAACTGTTTTTT.

The rearrangement uses TRBV9 and TRBJ1-1; 9 nucleotides align to TRBD1. Germline V gene data show CDR1 as SGDLS and CDR2 as YYNGEE. J gave up 5 bases and V 4 bases, and 6 bases lay outside the gene matches. There are 14 residues in the CDR3. The CDR3 here is CASSPTGGFTEAFF. In DNA form, the CDR3 reads TGTGCCAGCAGCCCTACAGGGGGCTTTACTGAAGCTTTCTTT.

V and J are TRBV5-6 and TRBJ1-2; TRBD1 might be the D (5 bases). The length of the CDR3 is 16 residues. V was shortened by 2 bases and J by 0 bases, with 14 bases between the two germline ends. The germline V gene has CDR1 SGHDT and CDR2 YYEEEE. The CDR3: CASSFYDSRANYGYTF. CDR3 sequence (DNA): TGTGCCAGCAGCTTCTATGATAGCAGGGCTAACTATGGCTACACCTTC.

This rearrangement joins TRBV10-2 to TRBJ1-4; D is uncertain. Trimming took 2 bases from V and 0 from J, leaving 4 bases between them. The CDR3 has 14 amino acids. Germline lookup yields CDR1 WSHSY and CDR2 SAAADI. In DNA form, the CDR3 reads TGCGCCAGCAGTGAGGACACAACTAATGAAAAACTGTTTTTT. This sequence encodes CASSEDTTNEKLFF.

The V gene is TRBV10-1, the J gene TRBJ2-7; 7 nucleotides match TRBD1. J gave up 2 bases and V 2 bases, and 6 bases lay outside the gene matches. The length of the CDR3 is 15 residues. The germline gives CDR1 WNHNN, CDR2 SYGVQD (reference sequence). The CDR3 is CASSERSTGTYEQYF. DNA for the CDR3: TGCGCCAGCAGTGAGCGTTCGACAGGGACCTACGAGCAGTACTTC.

Concerning this clone itself: This CDR3 is also generated by other DNA sequences in the sample. The V and J genes are TRBV5-1 and TRBJ1-5; D call uncertain. CDR1 is SGHRS and CDR2 is YFSETQ in the germline V gene. CDR3 size: 13 residues. V was clipped by 0 bases and J by 5 bases, with 6 bases between them. CDR3 in DNA: TGCGCCAGCAGCTTGGAAAGAGATCAGCCCCAGCATTTT. This sequence encodes CASSLERDQPQHF. Supplemented by reference TRBV5-1 and TRBJ1-5, the full variable domain reads KAGVTQTPRYLIKTRGQQVTLSCSPISGHRSVSWYQQTPGQGLQFLFEYFSETQRNKGNFPGRFSGRQFSNSRSEMNVSTLELGDSALYLCASSLERDQPQHFGDGTRLSIL.

V is TRBV5-6 and J is TRBJ1-2; 7 bases line up with TRBD1. From germline, CDR1 is SGHDT and CDR2 YYEEEE. After removal of 0 bases from V and 6 bases from J, the junction contained 2 bases not matched to a gene. The CDR3 contains 13 residues. In DNA, the CDR3 is TGTGCCAGCAGCTTGGTCAGGGGGAATGGCTACACCTTC. Its translation: CASSLVRGNGYTF.

The chain carries TRBV5-1 and TRBJ2-3, with D perhaps matching TRBD2 (5 bases). The CDR3 sequence is 12 residues long. V gave up 7 bases and J gave up 4 bases, with 10 bases separating them. The germline V gene has CDR1 SGHRS and CDR2 YFSETQ. The CDR3 sequence: CASRPGSDTQYF. In DNA, the CDR3 is TGCGCCAGCCGACCGGGGTCAGATACGCAGTATTTT.

A few counts support this clone. J is TRBJ1-1 and V is TRBV19; TRBD1 matches at 7 bases. Germline CDR1 is LNHDA and CDR2 is SQIVND (reference sequence). The CDR3 contains 14 residues. The V gene end was trimmed by 6 bases and the J gene end by 4 bases; junction bases not matched to a gene: 8. The CDR3 DNA follows: TGTGCCAGTAGCCCGACAGGGATTGGCACTGAAGCTTTCTTT. It encodes CASSPTGIGTEAFF.

The chain carries TRBV11-3 and TRBJ2-1, with D perhaps TRBD1 (5 bases). Trimming took 5 bases from V and 0 from J, leaving 8 bases between them. From germline, CDR1 is SGHNT and CDR2 YENEEA. The CDR3 has 14 residues. CDR3 coding DNA: TGTGCCAGCAGCGGCGACAGCTCCTACAATGAGCAGTTCTTC. Encoded protein: CASSGDSSYNEQFF.

The chain recombines TRBV5-1 with TRBJ2-5; the D call may be TRBD1 or TRBD2 (5 bases each). Trimming took off 1 base at V and 5 bases at J, with 12 bases between the two ends. The CDR3 runs 14 residues. From germline, CDR1 is SGHRS and CDR2 YFSETQ. CDR3 loop: CASSLIGGVETQYF. Here the CDR3 DNA reads TGCGCCAGCAGCTTGATTGGGGGAGTGGAGACCCAGTACTTC.

CDR3 amino acids: CASSIQQGAKNIQYF. The CDR3 DNA is TGTGCCAGCAGTATTCAGCAGGGGGCCAAAAACATTCAGTACTTC. The gene calls are TRBV28 and TRBJ2-4; a weak D match, TRBD1 (6 bases). V lost 5 bases and J lost 1, with 12 bases in between. There are 15 residues in the CDR3. Germline loops: CDR1 MDHEN, CDR2 SYDVKM.

This chain joins TRBV18 and TRBJ2-5, with D unresolved. Germline V gene sequence: CDR1 KGHSH, CDR2 LQKENI. The CDR3 extends over 13 amino acids. V lost 2 bases to trimming and J lost 1 base, with 5 bases between them. CDR3 amino acids: CASSPAFQETQYF. CDR3 in DNA: TGTGCCAGCTCACCAGCTTTCCAAGAGACCCAGTACTTC.

V usage is TRBV11-2 and J usage is TRBJ2-2; maybe TRBD2 (7 bases). The V end lost 8 bases, the J end lost 4 bases, and 11 bases lay between the germline ends. CDR1 and CDR2 (germline): SGHAT, FQNNGV. The CDR3 consists of 13 residues. CDR3 in DNA: TGTGCCAGCGGCGGGGGCCCCACCGGGGAGCTGTTTTTT. It codes for CASGGGPTGELFF.

This sequence joins TRBV6-5 and TRBJ2-1; 14 bases are shared with TRBD2. In germline, CDR1 is MNHEY, CDR2 SVGAGI. Losses at the gene ends were 0 bases for V and 8 bases for J; bases not matched to a gene: 3. The CDR3 is 16 residues long. The chain's CDR3 is CASSYSGTSGGYEQFF. The CDR3 DNA sequence: TGTGCCAGCAGTTACTCCGGGACTAGCGGGGGCTATGAGCAGTTCTTC.

Comments on this clone: Additional DNA sequences in this sample encode the identical CDR3. V is TRBV10-3 and J is TRBJ2-7; the match to TRBD1 covers 9 bases. This CDR3 is 14 amino acids long. The V gene end was trimmed by 3 bases and the J gene end by 4 bases; junction bases not matched to a gene: 4. The germline V gene has CDR1 ENHRY and CDR2 SYGVKD. CDR3 sequence (DNA): TGTGCCATCAGTGAACAGGGGGCTGGTTACGAGCAGTACTTC. Translated: CAISEQGAGYEQYF.

The chain combines TRBV19 with TRBJ1-5, with TRBD1 identical over 9 bases. Germline-derived CDR1 and CDR2 are LNHDA and SQIVND (reference sequence). This CDR3 has 15 amino acids. V shed 5 bases and J 2 bases; nucleotides not matched to a gene: 4. The CDR3 protein is CASSPDRGGNQPQHF. In DNA form, the CDR3 reads TGTGCCAGTAGTCCCGACAGGGGGGGCAATCAGCCCCAGCATTTT.

This rearrangement joins TRBV6-1 to TRBJ1-2; TRBD1 might be the D (6 bases). The V and J ends lost 5 bases and 7 bases respectively, with 14 bases between them. Germline assignment: CDR1 MNHNS and CDR2 SASEGT. This CDR3 is built from 13 residues. In DNA form, the CDR3 reads TGTGCCAGCAGTCAGGACAGAGTATCTGGCTACACCTTC. Translated: CASSQDRVSGYTF.

The chain employs TRBV13 and TRBJ1-6; no firm D call. Trimming shortened V by 2 bases and J by 0 bases, and 8 bases separated the two germline ends. Germline CDR1 PRHDT, CDR2 FYEKMQ (reference sequence). This CDR3 is 16 amino acids long. CDR3 amino acids: CASSLTGFSYNSPLHF. CDR3 coding DNA: TGTGCCAGCAGCTTAACGGGATTCTCCTATAATTCACCCCTCCACTTT.